The rows below give T cell receptor beta chains drawn from one sample of a study of T cells in tumors after PD-1 blockade. Here immunoSEQ multiplex PCR was the method, and the copy in TCRdb shows in-frame clones only, minus some. This sample has roughly 59,000 clones; around 80% occur once, and the top ten carry about an eighth. The specimen was PBMCs, collected before anti-PD-1 treatment. Receptor source: a human donor with basal cell carcinoma. The CDR3 runs from the conserved cysteine through the conserved F or W. The D gene is left open where the match is weak. Expanded clones are given a class, and other clones once, few, many or no size at all.

j_call clone_size v_call cdr3_length d_call cdr3_nt cdr3_aa
TRBJ2-1 - TRBV14 12 - TGTGCCAGCAGCCCCGAAGGCGGGGAGCAGTTCTTC CASSPEGGEQFF
TRBJ1-5 - TRBV3-1/TRBV3-2 19 - TGTGCCAGCAGCCCTAGGTCCTCCGGGGGCGTTTTGGGCAATCAGCCCCAGCATTTT CASSPRSSGGVLGNQPQHF
TRBJ1-2 few TRBV6-6 14 TRBD1 TGTGCCAGCAACCCGGACAGGGCTAACTATGGCTACACCTTC CASNPDRANYGYTF
TRBJ1-1 - TRBV19 12 TRBD1 TGTGCCACCGGACAGGGAGGCACTGAAGCTTTCTTT CATGQGGTEAFF
TRBJ2-3 - TRBV9 14 - TGTGCCAGCAGCGTACAGGGGTGGGGAGATACGCAGTATTTT CASSVQGWGDTQYF
TRBJ2-3 once TRBV9 15 TRBD2 TGTGCCAGCAGCGTAGGGGAGGGGAAGTGGGATACGCAGTATTTT CASSVGEGKWDTQYF
TRBJ1-1 - TRBV25-1 14 - TGTGCCAGCAGTGGCCAATCCAGGTGGGGTGAAGCTTTCTTT CASSGQSRWGEAFF
TRBJ2-3 - TRBV5-1 13 - TGCGCCAGCAGACGGCCCGGCTCAGATACGCAGTATTTT CASRRPGSDTQYF
TRBJ1-5 few TRBV30 13 - TGTGCCTGGAGTGTATCAGGGAGTCAGCCCCAGCATTTT CAWSVSGSQPQHF
TRBJ1-1 - TRBV6-5 14 - TGTGCCAGCAGCCTCAGGGTTGTGGCCACTGAAGCTTTCTTT CASSLRVVATEAFF
TRBJ1-1 - TRBV3-1/TRBV3-2 16 - TGTGCCAGCAGCCTAGGGGGGGCAGGCTGGAACACTGAAGCTTTCTTT CASSLGGAGWNTEAFF
TRBJ1-5 - TRBV27 16 TRBD1 TGTGCCAGCAGTTTAAGGCAGGGGGCGTCTAATCAGCCCCAGCATTTT CASSLRQGASNQPQHF
TRBJ1-1 - TRBV2 16 TRBD1 TGTGCCAGCAGTGAACAGGGAGGGGGCGTGGGCACTGAAGCTTTCTTT CASSEQGGGVGTEAFF
TRBJ1-3 - TRBV5-1 13 - TGCGCCAGCAGCTTGGGCAGGGAGAACACCATATATTTT CASSLGRENTIYF
TRBJ2-4 - TRBV19 14 TRBD1 TGTGCCACCCTCGACAGGGTTGGGGGAAACATTCAGTACTTC CATLDRVGGNIQYF
TRBJ1-2 - TRBV12-3/TRBV12-4 13 - TGTGCCAGCAGCCCTACCGGGATTAATGGCTACACCTTC CASSPTGINGYTF
TRBJ2-3 - TRBV9 15 TRBD2 TGTGCCAGCAGCGTCTGGCGGGGGGGCGCGGATACGCAGTATTTT CASSVWRGGADTQYF
TRBJ1-1 - TRBV5-1 14 - TGCGCCAGCAGCCCTTTTTGGGGAGGCACTGAAGCTTTCTTT CASSPFWGGTEAFF
TRBJ2-2 once TRBV6-4 16 TRBD1 TGTGCCAGCAGCGCGGATGGGACAGGGGGCCACGGGGAGCTGTTTTTT CASSADGTGGHGELFF
TRBJ2-2 - TRBV27 16 - TGTGCCAGCAGTTTATCGCGGCAGCCGAGGACCGGGGAGCTGTTTTTT CASSLSRQPRTGELFF
TRBJ2-3 once TRBV7-6 14 - TGTGCCAGCAGCTTATCGACTGTGATAGATACGCAGTATTTT CASSLSTVIDTQYF
TRBJ2-7 - TRBV15 13 - TGTGCCACCGAGGAGGGCTCCGGGTACGAGCAGTACTTC CATEEGSGYEQYF
TRBJ2-4 - TRBV9 15 TRBD2 TGTGCCAGCAGCCCTAGCGGGGGGGCCGGGGGCATTCAGTACTTC CASSPSGGAGGIQYF
TRBJ1-5 few TRBV12-5 13 - TGTGCTAGTGGTTCAACAGGGTCGAAGCCCCAGCATTTT CASGSTGSKPQHF
TRBJ2-1 - TRBV10-1 16 - TGCGCCAGCAGTGAAGACAGTTCTTTCTCCTACAATGAGCAGTTCTTC CASSEDSSFSYNEQFF
TRBJ2-2 - TRBV5-1 16 - TGCGCCAGCAGCTTGGTGGGTCAGGGTTCGGTCGGGGAGCTGTTTTTT CASSLVGQGSVGELFF
TRBJ2-5 - TRBV18 12 - TGTGCCAGCTCACCTAATGAAGAGACCCAGTACTTC CASSPNEETQYF
TRBJ1-2 - TRBV9 15 TRBD1 TGTGCCAGCAGCGCCGACCGACAGGGGTTGAGAGGCTACACCTTC CASSADRQGLRGYTF
TRBJ2-4 - TRBV7-2 16 TRBD2 TGTGCCAGCAGCTTAGCCCCGGGCGGGGGGCGAAACATTCAGTACTTC CASSLAPGGGRNIQYF
TRBJ2-1 - TRBV27 16 - TGTGCCAGCAGTGGTCGGGGGCGTAGCTCCTACAATGAGCAGTTCTTC CASSGRGRSSYNEQFF
TRBJ1-6 few TRBV11-1 16 TRBD1 TGTGCCAGCAGCTCCCGGACAGGGCGGACCAATTCACCCCTCCACTTT CASSSRTGRTNSPLHF
TRBJ1-5 - TRBV7-2 15 - TGTGCCAGCAGCTTAGAACAGGGTCTTAATCAGCCCCAGCATTTT CASSLEQGLNQPQHF
TRBJ2-7 - TRBV14 15 TRBD1 TGTGCCAGCAGCCCTCTAACAGGGGTTAGGCACGAGCAGTACTTC CASSPLTGVRHEQYF
TRBJ1-6 - TRBV3-1/TRBV3-2 14 - TGTGCCAGCAGCCAAGGGATGTATAATTCACCCCTCCACTTT CASSQGMYNSPLHF
TRBJ2-7 - TRBV7-3 15 - TGTGCCAGCAGCTTTCTGGTAGCTGCTCCCGACGAGCAGTACTTC CASSFLVAAPDEQYF
TRBJ2-4 - TRBV13 19 TRBD1 TGTGCCAGCAGCAAAACGGGACAGGGGGTATCTATAGCCAAAAACATTCAGTACTTC CASSKTGQGVSIAKNIQYF
TRBJ2-5 once TRBV7-2 14 TRBD2 TGTGCCAGCAGCCTTAATAGCGGGAGGGAGACCCAGTACTTC CASSLNSGRETQYF
TRBJ1-2 once TRBV6-6 14 TRBD1 TGTGCCAGCAGTTACCGGGACAGCGGCTCTGGCTACACCTTC CASSYRDSGSGYTF
TRBJ1-2 - TRBV19 16 - TGTGCCAGTACCCCTGAGGGGGACCCTCGGGACTATGGCTACACCTTC CASTPEGDPRDYGYTF
TRBJ1-1 - TRBV7-3 14 - TGTGCCAGCAGCGAGCAGGGAGGGAACACTGAAGCTTTCTTT CASSEQGGNTEAFF
TRBJ2-5 - TRBV9 14 TRBD1 TGTGCCAGCAGCGCAAGACAGGGCAGGGTGACCCAGTACTTC CASSARQGRVTQYF
TRBJ2-7 - TRBV24-1 16 TRBD1 TGTGCCACCAGTGATTGGAACAGGGGGGAGGTCTACGAGCAGTACTTC CATSDWNRGEVYEQYF
TRBJ2-7 - TRBV5-1 14 - TGCGCCAGCAGCTTGGATGGCGGTAACTACGAGCAGTACTTC CASSLDGGNYEQYF
TRBJ1-3 - TRBV4-2 16 - TGTGCCAGCAGCCTAGGAGAGGGATTCTCTGGAAACACCATATATTTT CASSLGEGFSGNTIYF
TRBJ1-5 - TRBV29-1 14 - TGCAGCGTTGAGATAGGGGGGAGAGGACAGCCCCAGCATTTT CSVEIGGRGQPQHF